Listed below are T cell receptor beta chains from one sample, sequenced in a study of immune evolution from preneoplasia to lung adenocarcinoma. Assay: immunoSEQ multiplex PCR; the TCRdb copy retains only in-frame clones and omits some. This table holds roughly 21,000 clones, about 80% found once. The sequenced sample was FFPE invasive lung adenocarcinoma tissue. These receptors were taken from a person between 55 and 69 years old with lung adenocarcinoma. The CDR3 runs from the conserved cysteine through the conserved F or W. The order of the fields is CDR3 DNA, CDR3 protein, CDR3 length, clone size, J gene, V gene, D gene. A D gene is named only where the DNA matches it firmly. Only some rows state a clone size, as once, few, many or a class for expanded clones.

TGTGCCAGCAGCCAACTGACAGGGGATGGGGAAAAACTGTTTTTT,CASSQLTGDGEKLFF,15,.,TRBJ1-4,TRBV16,TRBD1
TGCGCCAGCAGCTTGGCCCTGACAGGGCGTTATAAAGCTTTCTTT,CASSLALTGRYKAFF,15,.,TRBJ1-1,TRBV5-1,TRBD1
TGCGCCAGCAGCTTGGTTAGGGGCGCAGATACGCAGTATTTT,CASSLVRGADTQYF,14,.,TRBJ2-3,TRBV5-1,.
TGCGCCAGCAGCCAAGACCACGCGTACGAGCAGTACTTC,CASSQDHAYEQYF,13,medium-sized,TRBJ2-7,TRBV4-1,.
TGTGCCAGCAGACGGAGACATGAAGCTTTCTTT,CASRRRHEAFF,11,.,TRBJ1-1,TRBV28,.
TGTGCCAGCAGCTCCCGAGGGAGCCGGTCCTACGAGCAGTACTTC,CASSSRGSRSYEQYF,15,.,TRBJ2-7,TRBV5-4,.
TGTGCCAGCAGCTTAGGACGGGAGAACACTGAAGCTTTCTTT,CASSLGRENTEAFF,14,.,TRBJ1-1,TRBV7-9,.
TGTGCCTGGAGTCCGGGGGGCTATAATTCACCCCTCCACTTT,CAWSPGGYNSPLHF,14,once,TRBJ1-6,TRBV30,.
TGTGCCAGCAGTCTTCCAGGGGGCTACGAGCAGTACTTC,CASSLPGGYEQYF,13,.,TRBJ2-7,TRBV28,TRBD1
TGTGCCAGTAGCGGGAGATATAACACCGGGGAGCTGTTTTTT,CASSGRYNTGELFF,14,.,TRBJ2-2,TRBV19,.
TGTGCCACCAGGTCGGGGGTCGGAGGGGCTTTCTTT,CATRSGVGGAFF,12,.,TRBJ1-1,TRBV15,.
TGTGCCAGCAGTTACACCCAACAGGGGCGATATGGCTACACCTTC,CASSYTQQGRYGYTF,15,.,TRBJ1-2,TRBV6-6,TRBD1
TGCAGCGTCGCAGGGGGAGGGCTCTATGCCGGGGAGCTGTTTTTT,CSVAGGGLYAGELFF,15,.,TRBJ2-2,TRBV29-1,.
TGTGCCTGGAGTCGAGGGACTAGTATCAATGAGCAGTTCTTC,CAWSRGTSINEQFF,14,.,TRBJ2-1,TRBV30,TRBD2
TGTGCCAGCAGCGTGACAGGGCTTTCGAACACTGAAGCTTTCTTT,CASSVTGLSNTEAFF,15,few,TRBJ1-1,TRBV9,TRBD1
TGTGCCAGCAGCTTCTCGGGGGCCGGGGAGCTGTTTTTT,CASSFSGAGELFF,13,.,TRBJ2-2,TRBV11-2,.
TGTGCCAGCAGTTATCCCGACAGGGGCTACGAGCAGTACTTC,CASSYPDRGYEQYF,14,few,TRBJ2-7,TRBV6-5,TRBD1
TGTGCCAGCAGTGAAGTAGCGGGGGAGTACAATGAGCAGTTCTTC,CASSEVAGEYNEQFF,15,few,TRBJ2-1,TRBV6-4,TRBD2